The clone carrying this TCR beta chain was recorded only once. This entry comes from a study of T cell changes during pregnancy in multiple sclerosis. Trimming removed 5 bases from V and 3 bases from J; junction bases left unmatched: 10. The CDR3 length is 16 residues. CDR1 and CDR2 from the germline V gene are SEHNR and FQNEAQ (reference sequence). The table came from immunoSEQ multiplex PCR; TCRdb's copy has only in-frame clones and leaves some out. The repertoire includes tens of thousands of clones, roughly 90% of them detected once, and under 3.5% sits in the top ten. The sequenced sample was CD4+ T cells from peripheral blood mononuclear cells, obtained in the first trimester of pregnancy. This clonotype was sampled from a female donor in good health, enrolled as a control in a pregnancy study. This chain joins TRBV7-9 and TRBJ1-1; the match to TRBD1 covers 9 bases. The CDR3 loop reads CASSPKRRTGDTEAFF. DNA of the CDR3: TGTGCCAGCAGCCCCAAGAGAAGGACAGGGGACACTGAAGCTTTCTTT.